These T cell receptor beta chains were read from a single sample in a study of blood T cell repertoires in COVID-19. The assay was immunoSEQ multiplex PCR, and TCRdb's table has in-frame clones only and misses some. The repertoire has about 220,000 clones, about 84% of them found once; the top ten carry around 13%. Specimen: peripheral blood. All receptors come from a human donor in a cohort sampled during active COVID-19. The CDR3 runs from the conserved cysteine through the conserved F or W. The D gene is left open where the match is weak. Size tells how often a clone was seen (once, few, many) or the class of an expanded clone, and some rows leave it out.

>NA|NA|TRBJ2-3|TRBV23-1
CASSQFTDSDTQYF
TGCGCCAGCAGTCAATTTACCGACTCAGATACGCAGTATTTT
>NA|NA|TRBJ2-7|TRBV13
CASSFGIAYEQYF
TGTGCCAGCAGCTTCGGGATAGCCTACGAGCAGTACTTC
>TRBD1|NA|TRBJ1-4|TRBV13
CASSVGQATNEKLFF
TGTGCCAGCAGCGTAGGACAGGCAACTAATGAAAAACTGTTTTTT
>NA|NA|TRBJ1-6|TRBV28
CASSFAGLNSPLHF
TGTGCCAGCAGTTTCGCTGGACTAAATTCACCCCTCCACTTT
>NA|NA|TRBJ1-2|TRBV7-2
CASSHNRRKLYYGYTF
TGTGCCAGCAGCCATAATCGACGGAAACTATACTATGGCTACACCTTC
>TRBD1|NA|TRBJ1-2|TRBV28
CASSLSNPGQVYYGYTF
TGTGCCAGCAGTTTGTCAAATCCGGGACAGGTTTACTATGGCTACACCTTC
>NA|NA|TRBJ1-2|TRBV24-1
CATSDPSGEYNYGYTF
TGTGCCACCAGTGATCCATCAGGGGAATACAACTATGGCTACACCTTC
>TRBD1|NA|TRBJ1-6|TRBV3-1/TRBV3-2
CASSQLQGSSYNSPLHF
TGTGCCAGCAGCCAACTACAGGGGAGCTCCTATAATTCACCCCTCCACTTT
>TRBD1|NA|TRBJ2-7|TRBV6-5
CASSPGDRVYEQYF
TGTGCCAGCAGCCCCGGGGACAGGGTATACGAGCAGTACTTC
>NA|few|TRBJ1-5|TRBV19
CASSPMEGRNQPQHF
TGTGCCAGTAGCCCTATGGAGGGCCGAAATCAGCCCCAGCATTTT
>TRBD1|few|TRBJ2-7|TRBV3-1/TRBV3-2
CASSQETGALYF
TGTGCCAGCAGCCAAGAAACAGGGGCTTTGTACTTC
>NA|NA|TRBJ2-5|TRBV6-5
CASSYLGSGETQYF
TGTGCCAGCAGTTATTTAGGGAGCGGGGAGACCCAGTACTTC
>NA|NA|TRBJ1-2|TRBV20-1
CSAAVGGYTF
TGCAGTGCTGCGGTGGGTGGCTACACCTTC
>TRBD1|NA|TRBJ1-2|TRBV19
CASKGTGYGYTF
TGTGCCAGTAAGGGGACAGGATATGGCTACACCTTC
>NA|NA|TRBJ1-6|TRBV5-1
CASSLDRNSPLHF
TGCGCCAGCAGCCTCGACAGAAATTCACCCCTCCACTTT
>TRBD2|NA|TRBJ2-5|TRBV24-1
CATSDRLAGQETQYF
TGTGCCACCAGTGATCGTCTAGCGGGTCAAGAGACCCAGTACTTC
>TRBD1|NA|TRBJ1-4|TRBV18
CASSLTGTGNEKLFF
TGTGCCAGCTCACTCACCGGGACAGGGAATGAAAAACTGTTTTTT
>TRBD1|NA|TRBJ1-4|TRBV28
CASSPWDREREKLFF
TGTGCCAGCAGTCCGTGGGACAGGGAAAGGGAAAAACTGTTTTTT
>NA|NA|TRBJ2-7|TRBV5-6
CASSFPGGEQYF
TGTGCCAGCAGTTTTCCAGGGGGGGAGCAGTACTTC
>NA|once|TRBJ2-7|TRBV6-5
CAISDRHSYEQYF
TGTGCCATCTCGGACAGACATTCTTACGAGCAGTACTTC
>NA|NA|TRBJ2-7|TRBV27
CASSPSAGYSYEQYF
TGTGCCAGCAGTCCTTCGGCAGGATACTCCTACGAGCAGTACTTC
>TRBD1|NA|TRBJ1-2|TRBV7-6
CASSPRTGGSHGYTF
TGTGCCAGCAGCCCAAGGACAGGGGGGAGCCATGGCTACACCTTC
>TRBD1|NA|TRBJ2-1|TRBV29-1
CSVLLRQGIGEQFF
TGCAGCGTTTTACTACGACAGGGTATAGGTGAGCAGTTCTTC
>TRBD2|NA|TRBJ2-5|TRBV9
CASSVAPSGQETQYF
TGTGCCAGCAGCGTAGCGCCTAGCGGCCAAGAGACCCAGTACTTC
>NA|NA|TRBJ1-1|TRBV28
CASSLSGRGYTEAFF
TGTGCCAGCAGTTTATCGGGGAGGGGGTACACTGAAGCTTTCTTT
>NA|NA|TRBJ1-3|TRBV5-5
CASSLARPGWDTIYF
TGTGCCAGCAGCTTGGCCAGGCCAGGGTGGGACACCATATATTTT
>NA|NA|TRBJ1-6|TRBV21-1
CASSTEGQSSYNSPLHF
TGTGCCAGCAGCACTGAGGGACAGAGCTCCTATAATTCACCCCTCCACTTT
>NA|once|TRBJ1-1|TRBV18
CASSRRGEDTEAFF
TGTGCCAGCTCACGGAGGGGTGAGGATACTGAAGCTTTCTTT
>TRBD1|NA|TRBJ1-2|TRBV4-2
CASSQEDREAYGYTF
TGTGCCAGCAGCCAGGAGGACAGGGAGGCTTATGGCTACACCTTC
>TRBD1|NA|TRBJ1-5|TRBV7-2
CASSIGTGNQPQHF
TGTGCCAGCAGCATCGGGACAGGCAATCAGCCCCAGCATTTT
>TRBD2|NA|TRBJ2-1|TRBV4-1
CASSQEGTTYNEQFF
TGCGCCAGCAGCCAAGAGGGGACTACGTACAATGAGCAGTTCTTC
>NA|NA|TRBJ1-1|TRBV12-3/TRBV12-4
CASSDRRAFF
TGTGCCAGTTCCGACCGGAGAGCTTTCTTT
>TRBD1|NA|TRBJ1-2|TRBV7-8
CASSLVEGQGNYGYTF
TGTGCCAGCAGCTTAGTAGAGGGACAGGGTAATTATGGCTACACCTTC
>NA|NA|TRBJ1-1|TRBV6-5
CASSPGGVNTEAFF
TGTGCCAGCAGCCCGGGAGGAGTGAACACTGAAGCTTTCTTT
>NA|NA|TRBJ2-3|TRBV5-1
CASTDVADTQYF
TGCGCCAGCACGGATGTAGCGGATACGCAGTATTTT
>NA|NA|TRBJ2-1|TRBV19
CASQGRGVDNEQFF
TGTGCCAGTCAAGGCAGGGGGGTTGACAATGAGCAGTTCTTC
>TRBD2|once|TRBJ2-1|TRBV27
CASSLWSSGGSYNEQFF
TGTGCCAGCAGTTTATGGTCTAGCGGAGGGTCCTACAATGAGCAGTTCTTC
>NA|NA|TRBJ2-3|TRBV27
CASSIAPGFSTDTQYF
TGTGCCAGCAGCATAGCCCCCGGGTTCAGCACAGATACGCAGTATTTT
>NA|NA|TRBJ2-7|TRBV5-4
CASSSTDAGLAYEQYF
TGTGCCAGCAGCTCAACGGACGCGGGCCTGGCCTACGAGCAGTACTTC
>NA|NA|TRBJ1-5|TRBV4-1
CASSHPTGQDSPNQPQHF
TGCGCCAGCAGCCATCCCACTGGCCAGGACTCACCCAATCAGCCCCAGCATTTT
>NA|many|TRBJ1-2|TRBV10-3
CAISPGIGSYTF
TGTGCCATCAGTCCGGGGATCGGGAGTTACACCTTC
>NA|NA|TRBJ1-4|TRBV5-1
CASSSGRGANEKLFF
TGCGCCAGCAGCTCTGGTCGGGGAGCTAATGAAAAACTGTTTTTT
>TRBD2|NA|TRBJ2-2|TRBV7-9
CASSFPGTSDTGELFF
TGTGCCAGCAGCTTCCCAGGGACTAGCGACACCGGGGAGCTGTTTTTT
>TRBD1|NA|TRBJ2-7|TRBV11-3
CASSPGTGIYEQYF
TGTGCCAGCAGCCCTGGGACAGGGATTTACGAGCAGTACTTC
>NA|NA|TRBJ2-7|TRBV24-1
CATSDSRTGLAEQYF
TGTGCCACCAGTGATTCTAGAACAGGATTAGCCGAGCAGTACTTC
>TRBD1|NA|TRBJ1-4|TRBV7-9
CASSLLTGGNEKLFF
TGTGCCAGCAGCTTGTTGACAGGGGGGAATGAAAAACTGTTTTTT
>NA|NA|TRBJ1-4|TRBV6-1
CASSEDSKNEKLFF
TGTGCCAGCAGTGAGGACAGCAAGAATGAAAAACTGTTTTTT
>TRBD1|NA|TRBJ1-3|TRBV15
CATSTDRGLGNTIYF
TGTGCCACCAGCACGGACAGGGGGCTTGGAAACACCATATATTTT
>NA|NA|TRBJ1-1|TRBV19
CASSPRGATEAFF
TGTGCCAGCAGCCCCCGGGGGGCGACTGAAGCTTTCTTT
>NA|NA|TRBJ2-7|TRBV27
CASSLNSFYEQYF
TGTGCCAGCAGTTTGAACAGCTTCTACGAGCAGTACTTC
>NA|once|TRBJ1-2|TRBV7-2
CASSLLLSGYTF
TGTGCCAGCAGCCTCCTTCTTAGCGGCTACACCTTC
>NA|few|TRBJ1-5|TRBV7-2
CASSHGHSNQPQHF
TGTGCCAGCAGCCATGGACATTCCAATCAGCCCCAGCATTTT
>TRBD1|NA|TRBJ2-1|TRBV6-5
CASSYGQGIIGEQFF
TGTGCCAGCAGTTACGGACAGGGGATTATCGGTGAGCAGTTCTTC
>NA|few|TRBJ1-2|TRBV28
CASIQGLENYGYTF
TGTGCCAGTATCCAGGGCTTAGAAAACTATGGCTACACCTTC